A selection of T cell receptor beta chains follows, all from one sample in a study of cytomegalovirus exposure and HLA in healthy donors. The method was immunoSEQ multiplex PCR; TCRdb's version includes in-frame clones alone and lacks a portion of them. The sample includes around 190,000 clones, more than 65% of them seen just once. What was sequenced was PBMCs. These receptors were taken from a woman in her fifties or sixties in good health and CMV-seronegative. CDR3s include the opening cysteine and the closing phenylalanine or tryptophan. A D gene is named only where the DNA matches it firmly. Not all rows give a size; the values are once, few, many and, for expanded clones, a class.

NA,TRBJ2-7,NA,TRBV27,CASSLKVQGSYEQYF,TGTGCCAGCAGTCTGAAGGTCCAGGGTTCCTACGAGCAGTACTTC
NA,TRBJ1-5,few,TRBV9,CASSPHRGLRPQHF,TGTGCCAGCAGCCCCCACCGGGGATTGAGACCCCAGCATTTT
NA,TRBJ2-7,NA,TRBV20-1,CSASSVYEQYF,TGCAGTGCTAGTTCGGTCTACGAGCAGTACTTC
NA,TRBJ1-1,NA,TRBV10-2,CASQDRRGTEAFF,TGCGCCAGCCAGGACCGGAGGGGCACTGAAGCTTTCTTT
TRBD2,TRBJ2-7,NA,TRBV10-3,CAISELAGGPSTYEQYF,TGTGCCATCAGTGAGTTAGCGGGGGGGCCGAGCACCTACGAGCAGTACTTC
NA,TRBJ2-7,NA,TRBV7-2,CASSLGVGLPEQYF,TGTGCCAGCAGCTTAGGGGTGGGGCTCCCCGAGCAGTACTTC
TRBD1,TRBJ2-1,NA,TRBV2,CASSKEVGQGIYNEQFF,TGTGCCAGCAGTAAGGAGGTGGGACAGGGGATCTACAATGAGCAGTTCTTC
TRBD1,TRBJ1-1,NA,TRBV7-9,CASSYDRGGTEAFF,TGTGCCAGCAGCTACGACAGGGGTGGGACTGAAGCTTTCTTT
TRBD1,TRBJ1-5,once,TRBV19,CASRIEDRAYQPQHF,TGTGCCAGTAGGATAGAGGACAGGGCTTATCAGCCCCAGCATTTT
NA,TRBJ1-5,NA,TRBV5-1,CASSLDGGLNQPQHF,TGCGCCAGCAGCTTGGACGGGGGTCTCAATCAGCCCCAGCATTTT
NA,TRBJ1-1,NA,TRBV18,CASSSRARDSEAFF,TGTGCCAGCTCATCCCGGGCACGGGACTCTGAAGCTTTCTTT
TRBD1,TRBJ1-5,NA,TRBV19,CASSIVGQGSNQPQHF,TGTGCCAGTAGTATAGTGGGACAGGGGAGCAATCAGCCCCAGCATTTT
TRBD1,TRBJ2-7,once,TRBV18,CASSPSDRVLLEQYF,TGTGCCAGCTCACCATCGGACAGGGTTCTTCTGGAGCAGTACTTC
NA,TRBJ2-7,NA,TRBV6-1,CASIKYEQYF,TGTGCCAGCATAAAATACGAGCAGTACTTC
TRBD1,TRBJ2-1,NA,TRBV4-3,CASSHDRGQEFNEQFF,TGCGCCAGCAGCCATGACCGGGGACAGGAATTCAATGAGCAGTTCTTC
NA,TRBJ2-7,once,TRBV6-6,CASSYLDRNEQYF,TGTGCCAGCAGTTACCTCGACAGGAACGAGCAGTACTTC
NA,TRBJ2-3,NA,TRBV9,CASSAKGEDTDTQYF,TGTGCCAGCAGCGCAAAAGGGGAGGACACAGATACGCAGTATTTT
TRBD1,TRBJ2-1,NA,TRBV28,CASSFRGRSYNEQFF,TGTGCCAGCAGTTTCAGGGGGCGCTCCTACAATGAGCAGTTCTTC
TRBD2,TRBJ2-3,NA,TRBV5-1,CASSLDPTSGDTQYF,TGCGCCAGCAGCTTGGACCCGACTAGCGGGGATACGCAGTATTTT
NA,TRBJ2-2,NA,TRBV5-8,CASSDSREGWSGELFF,TGTGCCAGCAGCGACTCCAGGGAAGGGTGGTCCGGGGAGCTGTTTTTT
TRBD1,TRBJ1-1,NA,TRBV28,CASRPTGTVSYTEAFF,TGTGCCAGCAGGCCCACCGGGACAGTGAGCTACACTGAAGCTTTCTTT
TRBD2,TRBJ2-3,NA,TRBV28,CASSSLREIAGGPDTQYF,TGTGCCAGCAGTTCCTTACGGGAAATAGCGGGAGGGCCAGATACGCAGTATTTT
TRBD1,TRBJ2-5,few,TRBV9,CASSFRTGTETQYF,TGTGCCAGCAGCTTCCGGACAGGGACGGAGACCCAGTACTTC
TRBD1,TRBJ1-1,NA,TRBV4-1,CASSPNRGRIVETEAFF,TGCGCCAGCAGCCCAAACAGGGGGCGCATCGTGGAGACTGAAGCTTTCTTT
NA,TRBJ1-1,NA,TRBV6-5,CASGRAVAFF,TGTGCCAGCGGCAGGGCGGTAGCTTTCTTT
NA,TRBJ1-4,NA,TRBV5-4,CASSPFGGDEKLFF,TGTGCCAGCAGCCCCTTTGGGGGCGATGAAAAACTGTTTTTT
TRBD2,TRBJ2-3,NA,TRBV28,CASSTLPTSGYTDTQYF,TGTGCCAGCAGTACCCTCCCGACTAGCGGCTACACAGATACGCAGTATTTT
NA,TRBJ2-1,NA,TRBV19,CASSRRTDYNEQFF,TGTGCCAGTAGTAGACGGACAGACTACAATGAGCAGTTCTTC
TRBD1,TRBJ1-5,few,TRBV7-2,CASSRQGAYGQPQHF,TGTGCCAGCAGCCGACAGGGGGCGTACGGTCAGCCCCAGCATTTT
NA,TRBJ2-1,NA,TRBV4-2,CASSQALDRKGHEQFF,TGTGCCAGCAGCCAAGCCCTGGACAGAAAAGGTCATGAGCAGTTCTTC
NA,TRBJ2-6,NA,TRBV19,CATLHSGANVLTF,TGTGCCACTTTACACTCTGGGGCCAACGTCCTGACTTTC
NA,TRBJ2-1,NA,TRBV6-6,CATQGLAENEQFF,TGTGCCACCCAGGGGTTAGCAGAAAATGAGCAGTTCTTC
TRBD2,TRBJ2-3,NA,TRBV15,CATSSGRRSTDTQYF,TGTGCCACCAGTAGCGGGAGAAGGAGCACAGATACGCAGTATTTT
TRBD1,TRBJ1-1,NA,TRBV30,CAWSDGDRENTEAFF,TGTGCCTGGAGTGACGGGGACAGAGAAAACACTGAAGCTTTCTTT
TRBD1,TRBJ1-2,NA,TRBV14,CASSQAPGQGGGYTF,TGTGCCAGCAGCCAAGCCCCGGGACAGGGGGGAGGCTACACCTTC
TRBD2,TRBJ2-5,NA,TRBV19,CASSMGGLAGGQETQYF,TGTGCCAGTAGTATGGGGGGCCTAGCGGGAGGCCAAGAGACCCAGTACTTC
TRBD2,TRBJ2-7,once,TRBV7-9,CASSPRLAGADHEQYF,TGTGCCAGCAGCCCGAGACTAGCGGGAGCAGACCACGAGCAGTACTTC
TRBD2,TRBJ2-7,NA,TRBV5-1,CASSFSGRAGEQYF,TGCGCCAGCAGCTTTAGCGGGAGGGCCGGCGAGCAGTACTTC
NA,TRBJ2-7,NA,TRBV18,CASSPGYRNYEQYF,TGTGCCAGCTCACCAGGGTACAGGAATTACGAGCAGTACTTC
TRBD2,TRBJ2-2,once,TRBV9,CASSVGTSIAGELFF,TGTGCCAGCAGCGTAGGGACTAGCATAGCCGGGGAGCTGTTTTTT
NA,TRBJ1-5,NA,TRBV28,CASRQGWDQPQHF,TGTGCCAGCAGACAGGGATGGGATCAGCCCCAGCATTTT
NA,TRBJ2-1,NA,TRBV10-3,CAISSPRSSYNEQFF,TGTGCCATCAGTTCCCCTAGGAGCTCCTACAATGAGCAGTTCTTC
NA,TRBJ2-2,NA,TRBV5-3,CARSLIAGTGELFF,TGTGCCAGAAGCTTAATTGCAGGCACCGGGGAGCTGTTTTTT
TRBD1,TRBJ1-1,NA,TRBV19,CASSMSAGGNTEAFF,TGTGCCAGTAGTATGTCGGCAGGGGGGAACACTGAAGCTTTCTTT
NA,TRBJ2-3,NA,TRBV2,CASSDGASTDTQYF,TGTGCCAGCAGTGACGGAGCCAGCACAGATACGCAGTATTTT
NA,TRBJ1-1,NA,TRBV18,CASSHGQNTEAFF,TGTGCCAGCTCGCACGGACAGAACACTGAAGCTTTCTTT
NA,TRBJ1-5,NA,TRBV15,CATHDTGNQPQHF,TGTGCCACCCATGACACTGGCAATCAGCCCCAGCATTTT
NA,TRBJ2-7,few,TRBV9,CASSARGYSYEQYF,TGTGCCAGCAGCGCTAGGGGTTACTCCTACGAGCAGTACTTC
NA,TRBJ2-1,NA,TRBV7-3,CASSLELVQSLYNEQFF,TGTGCCAGCAGCTTAGAATTAGTACAGAGCCTTTACAATGAGCAGTTCTTC
NA,TRBJ2-7,few,TRBV7-9,CASSFAGTAYEQYF,TGTGCCAGCAGCTTCGCGGGAACGGCCTACGAGCAGTACTTC
NA,TRBJ1-4,NA,TRBV19,CASSIAGNNEKLFF,TGTGCCAGTAGTATAGCAGGAAATAATGAAAAACTGTTTTTT
TRBD1,TRBJ2-7,NA,TRBV28,CASSSTGGSYEQYF,TGTGCCAGCAGTTCGACAGGGGGCTCCTACGAGCAGTACTTC
NA,TRBJ2-2,NA,TRBV28,CASSSLRQDTGELFF,TGTGCCAGCAGTTCACTAAGACAGGACACCGGGGAGCTGTTTTTT
TRBD2,TRBJ2-3,NA,TRBV10-1,CASSESGLRTSGTDTQYF,TGCGCCAGCAGTGAGTCTGGGTTACGGACTAGCGGCACAGATACGCAGTATTTT